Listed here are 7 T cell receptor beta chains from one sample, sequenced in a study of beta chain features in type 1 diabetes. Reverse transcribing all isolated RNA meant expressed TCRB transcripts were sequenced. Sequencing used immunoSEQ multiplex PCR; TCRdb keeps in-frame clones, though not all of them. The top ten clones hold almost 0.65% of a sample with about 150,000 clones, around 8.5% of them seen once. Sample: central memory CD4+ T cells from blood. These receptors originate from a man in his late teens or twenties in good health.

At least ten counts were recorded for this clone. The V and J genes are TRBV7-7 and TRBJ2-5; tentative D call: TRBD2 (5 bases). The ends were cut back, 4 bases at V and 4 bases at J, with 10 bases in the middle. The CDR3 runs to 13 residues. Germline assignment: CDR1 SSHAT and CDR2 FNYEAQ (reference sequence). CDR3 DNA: TGTGCCAGCAGCTCCAGCGGTCCAGAGACCCAGTACTTC. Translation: CASSSSGPETQYF.

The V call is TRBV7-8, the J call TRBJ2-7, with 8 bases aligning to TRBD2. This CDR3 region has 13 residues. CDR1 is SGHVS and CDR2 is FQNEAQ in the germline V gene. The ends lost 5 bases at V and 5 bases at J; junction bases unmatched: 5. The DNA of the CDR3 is TGTGCCAGCAGCGGGCGGCGGGGGGACGAGCAGTACTTC. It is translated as CASSGRRGDEQYF.

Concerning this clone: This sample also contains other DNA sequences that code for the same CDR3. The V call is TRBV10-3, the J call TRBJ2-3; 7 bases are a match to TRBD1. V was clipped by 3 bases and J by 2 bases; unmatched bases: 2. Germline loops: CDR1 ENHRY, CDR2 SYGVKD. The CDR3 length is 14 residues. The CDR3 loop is CAISEGQDTDTQYF. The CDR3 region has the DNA TGTGCCATCAGTGAAGGACAGGACACAGATACGCAGTATTTT.

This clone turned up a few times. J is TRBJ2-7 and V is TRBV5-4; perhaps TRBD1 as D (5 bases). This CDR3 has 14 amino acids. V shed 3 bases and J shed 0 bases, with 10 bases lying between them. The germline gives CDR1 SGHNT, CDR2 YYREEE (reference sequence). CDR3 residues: CASSYKTDSYEQYF. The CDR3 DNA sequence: TGTGCCAGCAGCTACAAGACAGACTCCTACGAGCAGTACTTC.

Here the CDR3 DNA reads TGTGCCAGCTCACCAAGGCAGGGTCCCGCTTTCTTT. Encoded protein: CASSPRQGPAFF. The J gene is TRBJ1-1, the V gene TRBV18, with D maybe TRBD1 (5 bases). Trimming stripped 2 bases from V and 11 bases from J, with 12 bases between. Germline V CDR1 and CDR2: KGHSH, LQKENI. The CDR3 is 12 amino acids.

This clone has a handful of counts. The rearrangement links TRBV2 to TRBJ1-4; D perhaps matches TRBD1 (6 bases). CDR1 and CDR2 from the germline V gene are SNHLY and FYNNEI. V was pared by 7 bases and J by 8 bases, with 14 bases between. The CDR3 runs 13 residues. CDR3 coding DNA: TGTGCCAGCAATTTGGGGGCAGGGGAAAAACTGTTTTTT. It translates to CASNLGAGEKLFF.

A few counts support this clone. The CDR3 nucleotides are TGTGCCTGGAGTTCTCCCGGGACAGGGGCTCGGGAGACCCAGTACTTC. This encodes CAWSSPGTGARETQYF. The chain employs TRBV30 and TRBJ2-5; 10 nucleotides match TRBD1. V shed 2 bases, J shed 5 bases, and the junction held 11 bases outside the gene matches. CDR1 is GTSNPN, CDR2 SVGIG, per germline (reference sequence). CDR3 length equals 16 residues.